The present entry profiles one T cell receptor beta chain with its context. This specimen belongs to a study of blood T cell repertoires in COVID-19. Recruitment covered under 25 US areas and drew participants whose ages spanned about 18 to 89 years. Clinical history reported by participants formed the basis on which cohorts were assigned. With 5 bases clipped from V and 0 bases from J, the junction kept 11 bases outside the gene matches. In germline, CDR1 is MDHEN, CDR2 SYDVKM. This CDR3 region has 17 residues. Data came from immunoSEQ multiplex PCR; TCRdb stores just in-frame clones and leaves some out. The sample lists some 150,000 clones; around 80% were seen once.

The receptor was isolated from a woman between 45 and 60 years old in a cohort exposed to, infected with or recovered from COVID-19 (not recorded which). The V call is TRBV28, the J call TRBJ1-2; 8 bases are a match to TRBD1. Material: PBMCs or T cells enriched from blood (not recorded which). The DNA of the CDR3 is TGTGCCAGCAGTCCACCAGGGGGCCCTGCTTCTAACTATGGCTACACCTTC. It translates to CASSPPGGPASNYGYTF.